This TCR beta chain was recovered during a study of T cell changes during pregnancy in multiple sclerosis. Data came from immunoSEQ multiplex PCR; TCRdb stores just in-frame clones and leaves some out. The sample lists under 50,000 clones; about 94% were seen once. This CDR3 contains 14 residues. From germline, CDR1 is SGHAT and CDR2 FQNNGV. After removal of 7 bases from V and 12 bases from J, the junction contained 13 bases not matched to a gene. Specimen: CD8+ T cells from peripheral blood mononuclear cells, collected after pregnancy. The chain uses TRBV11-2 and TRBJ2-2; the match to TRBD2 covers 8 bases. The clonotype was recovered from a female donor with multiple sclerosis, enrolled in a pregnancy study. CDR3 nucleotide sequence: TGTGCCAGCATCGGGGGGGGAAACAGGGAGAAGCTGTTTTTT. It codes for CASIGGGNREKLFF.